This entry describes one T cell receptor (beta chain). These data belong to a study of T cell responses to AZD1222 COVID-19 vaccine. The assay was immunoSEQ multiplex PCR, and TCRdb's table has in-frame clones only and misses some. Here the sample spans 130,000 or so clones, around 85% being singletons. With V trimmed by 10 bases and J by 4 bases, 4 bases remained unmatched. The CDR3 length is 12 residues. Germline CDR1 is ENHRY and CDR2 is SYGVKD. This receptor was taken from an adult who received the MenACWY meningococcal vaccine as a control. V and J are TRBV10-3 and TRBJ1-5; 7 positions match TRBD1. Sample: peripheral blood, taken 28 days after the second dose of the MenACWY control vaccine. The CDR3 DNA is TGTGCCACAGGGGGAGCTAATCAGCCCCAGCATTTT. As protein: CATGGANQPQHF.